One and the same sample provided the 18 T cell receptor beta chains below, sequenced in a study of cytomegalovirus exposure and HLA in healthy donors. A multiplex PCR was run with 60 Vbeta primers and 13 Jbeta primers. Using immunoSEQ multiplex PCR, the repertoire was profiled, and TCRdb retains in-frame clones only, with some absent. The sample includes approximately 220,000 clones, around 80% of them seen just once. Sample: PBMCs. These receptors were taken from a girl aged 2 to 10 in good health and CMV-seronegative.

This clone was detected once. This rearrangement joins TRBV11-2 to TRBJ1-1; D gene ambiguous. Germline CDR1 SGHAT, CDR2 FQNNGV. The CDR3 runs 13 residues. V was trimmed by 2 bases and J by 2 bases, leaving 6 bases between them. The CDR3 here is CASSLTQNTEAFF. CDR3 bases: TGTGCCAGCAGCTTAACACAAAACACTGAAGCTTTCTTT.

The V gene is TRBV4-2, the J gene TRBJ2-7; 10 bases agree with TRBD2. The length of the CDR3 is 16 residues. Germline values: CDR1 LGHNA, CDR2 YNFKEQ. Trimming at V came to 0 bases and at J to 7 bases, leaving 9 bases not matched to a gene. CDR3 sequence (DNA): TGTGCCAGCAGCCAAGATCTGGCTAGCGGGAGCGGGGAGCAGTACTTC. It is translated as CASSQDLASGSGEQYF.

Remarks on this clone: The sample holds other DNA sequences that translate to the same CDR3. The chain links TRBV5-1 to TRBJ2-3; possibly TRBD1 for D (6 bases). V was clipped by 0 bases and J by 1 base, with 9 bases between them. CDR1 is SGHRS and CDR2 is YFSETQ in the germline V gene. CDR3 length equals 15 residues. In nucleotides, the CDR3 is TGCGCCAGCAGCTTGGAGGGGGTTGGCACAGATACGCAGTATTTT. As protein: CASSLEGVGTDTQYF.

This clone occurred a few times. The rearrangement uses TRBV28 and TRBJ1-5; D is ambiguous. Germline CDR1 and CDR2: MDHEN and SYDVKM. Deletions cut 4 bases from V and 7 bases from J, with 5 bases between. This CDR3 spans 11 amino acids. CDR3 protein: CASSSLQPQHF. CDR3 coding DNA: TGTGCCAGCAGTTCCCTACAGCCCCAGCATTTT.

This clone appeared a single time. CDR3 nucleotide sequence: TGTGCCTCAGCCGGGGGGCTGAATCAGCCCCAGCATTTT. Translating gives CASAGGLNQPQHF. V and J are TRBV30 and TRBJ1-5; TRBD1 is a possible D gene (6 bases). The germline V and J ends were trimmed by 7 bases and 4 bases, with 14 bases remaining between them. Germline values: CDR1 GTSNPN, CDR2 SVGIG (reference sequence). The CDR3 sequence is 13 residues long.

V usage is TRBV5-1 and J usage is TRBJ2-7; D might be TRBD2 (7 bases). Germline V gene lookup returns CDR1 SGHRS and CDR2 YFSETQ. The length of the CDR3 is 15 residues. The germline V and J ends were trimmed by 0 bases and 3 bases, with 13 bases remaining between them. This chain's CDR3 is CASSLAGGGSYEQYF. The CDR3 DNA sequence: TGCGCCAGCAGCTTGGCCGGGGGCGGGAGCTACGAGCAGTACTTC.

The rearrangement joins TRBV4-1 to TRBJ2-1, with D unresolved. Germline assignment: CDR1 MGHRA and CDR2 YSYEKL. This CDR3 contains 16 residues. With 2 bases removed from V and 0 bases from J, the gap between germline ends came to 11 bases. CDR3 loop: CASSQPFRSSYNEQFF. In DNA, the CDR3 is TGCGCCAGCAGCCAACCATTCAGAAGCTCCTACAATGAGCAGTTCTTC.

The chain links TRBV4-1 to TRBJ2-7; 7 positions match TRBD1. The V gene end was trimmed by 4 bases and the J gene end by 5 bases; junction bases not matched to a gene: 8. This CDR3 contains 14 residues. Germline V CDR1 and CDR2: MGHRA, YSYEKL. The CDR3 DNA reads as TGCGCCAGCAGCCCCCGACAGGGAATAGACGAGCAGTACTTC. Translated: CASSPRQGIDEQYF.

This chain links TRBV5-6 with TRBJ2-7; a weak D match, TRBD1 (6 bases). Trimming cost V 4 bases and J 12 bases, with 14 bases left between them. The CDR3 extends over 11 amino acids. CDR1 is SGHDT, CDR2 YYEEEE, per germline. The CDR3 DNA sequence: TGTGCCAGCAGCCGACGGACAGTCTTGTACTTC. It encodes CASSRRTVLYF.

The chain combines TRBV15 with TRBJ2-3, with D tentatively TRBD1 (6 bases). The CDR3 extends over 13 amino acids. Germline assignment: CDR1 LNHNV and CDR2 YYDKDF (reference sequence). V was cut by 8 bases and J by 1 base, with 10 bases left in between. The CDR3 reads CATGAGGTDTQYF. The CDR3 DNA sequence: TGTGCCACCGGGGCAGGGGGCACAGATACGCAGTATTTT.

J is TRBJ2-1 and V is TRBV4-1; a possible D gene is TRBD1 (5 bases). The CDR3 runs to 13 residues. V dropped 3 bases and J dropped 10 bases, with 13 bases sitting between them. The germline CDR1 and CDR2 sequences are MGHRA and YSYEKL. DNA of the CDR3: TGCGCCAGCAGCCAGTCTGGACAAACCGAGCAGTTCTTC. Encoded protein: CASSQSGQTEQFF.

This chain joins TRBV7-9 and TRBJ2-7; TRBD2 matches 10 bases. Germline V gene data show CDR1 as SEHNR and CDR2 as FQNEAQ (reference sequence). J was trimmed by 2 bases and V by 3 bases; bases with no gene match: 4. This CDR3 is built from 15 residues. CDR3 bases: TGTGCCAGCAGCTTGTGGACTAGCGGCACCTACGAGCAGTACTTC. Its protein is CASSLWTSGTYEQYF.

A few counts support this clone. In the same sample, other DNA sequences code for this CDR3. This chain joins TRBV5-1 and TRBJ2-5; the D gene is possibly TRBD2 (6 bases). Trimming stripped 0 bases from V and 3 bases from J, with 9 bases between. The CDR3 is 14 residues long. CDR1 and CDR2 from the germline V gene are SGHRS and YFSETQ. The CDR3 nucleotides are TGCGCCAGCAGCTTGGGCGGGGTCGAAGAGACCCAGTACTTC. Encoded protein: CASSLGGVEETQYF.

The chain combines TRBV10-1 with TRBJ2-2; tentative D call: TRBD1 (6 bases). There are 17 residues in the CDR3. CDR1 and CDR2 (germline): WNHNN, SYGVQD (reference sequence). With 0 bases removed from V and 6 bases from J, the gap between germline ends came to 17 bases. CDR3 DNA sequence: TGCGCCAGCAGTGAGTCTTCTACGCAGGGGCGATCCGGGGAGCTGTTTTTT. As protein: CASSESSTQGRSGELFF.

The genes are TRBV4-2 and TRBJ1-2; no reliable D call. The CDR3 is 16 amino acids. From germline, CDR1 is LGHNA and CDR2 YNFKEQ. V was trimmed by 1 base and J by 0 bases, leaving 12 bases between them. The CDR3 DNA reads TGTGCCAGCAGCCAAGCCCCAAGACAAGCTAACTATGGCTACACCTTC. Amino acid sequence: CASSQAPRQANYGYTF.

This clone was seen more than once but under ten times. V usage is TRBV6-5 and J usage is TRBJ2-1; tentatively, D is TRBD2 (6 bases). V shed 4 bases and J shed 16 bases, with 20 bases lying between them. In germline, CDR1 is MNHEY, CDR2 SVGAGI. CDR3 length equals 13 residues. The CDR3 DNA reads as TGTGCCAGCAGTTTCCGCTCGACGGGGGAACTTTTCTTC. Translated: CASSFRSTGELFF.

CDR3 DNA: TGCAGCGTGTGGGAAGGGAGAGGAGATGGCTACACCTTC. Its translation is CSVWEGRGDGYTF. The gene calls are TRBV29-1 and TRBJ1-2; no clear D gene. This CDR3 contains 13 residues. Trimming pared 6 bases from V and 6 bases from J, leaving 17 bases between. In germline, CDR1 is SQVTM, CDR2 ANQGSEA.

CDR3 DNA sequence: TGCGCCAGCAGCTTTGGGACAGGGTTTGGCGTGAACACTGAAGCTTTCTTT. It specifies CASSFGTGFGVNTEAFF. The J gene is TRBJ1-1, the V gene TRBV5-1; 9 nucleotides line up with TRBD1. Germline loops: CDR1 SGHRS, CDR2 YFSETQ. V trimming: 2 bases; J trimming: 0 bases; junction bases outside the gene matches: 8. The CDR3 has 17 amino acids.